One and the same sample provided the 19 T cell receptor beta chains below, sequenced in a study of cytomegalovirus exposure and HLA in healthy donors. PCR primers comprised 60 Vbeta and 13 Jbeta primers. Method: immunoSEQ multiplex PCR; TCRdb's copy keeps in-frame clones and lacks some. Its clone listing holds approximately 130,000 clones. The sequencing input was PBMCs. Receptor source: a woman aged 55-70 years in good health and CMV-seronegative.

The chain couples TRBV14 to TRBJ2-3; 8 nucleotides align to TRBD2. The germline V gene encodes CDR1 SGHDN and CDR2 FVKESK. The length of the CDR3 is 22 residues. V was clipped by 5 bases and J by 2 bases; unmatched bases: 27. The CDR3, as DNA: TGTGCCAGCAGCTCTGACCCGGGACACGGAATAGCGGGGTGGCCTCCCACAGATACGCAGTATTTT. Its protein is CASSSDPGHGIAGWPPTDTQYF.

The V call is TRBV5-6, the J call TRBJ1-6; maybe TRBD1 (5 bases). CDR1 SGHDT and CDR2 YYEEEE come from the germline V gene. This CDR3 has 16 residues. V was shortened by 0 bases and J by 6 bases, with 13 bases between the two germline ends. CDR3 residues: CASSLVAGRRNSPLHF. For the CDR3, the DNA is TGTGCCAGCAGCTTGGTGGCAGGGAGGCGTAATTCACCCCTCCACTTT.

The genes are TRBV18 and TRBJ1-1; 7 nucleotides line up with TRBD1. The V gene end was trimmed by 3 bases and the J gene end by 1 base; junction bases not matched to a gene: 5. The CDR3 has 15 amino acids. CDR1 and CDR2 from the germline V gene are KGHSH and LQKENI. CDR3 DNA sequence: TGTGCCAGCTCACCGGACAGGTACAGGAACACTGAAGCTTTCTTT. Residues: CASSPDRYRNTEAFF.

The chain combines TRBV11-2 with TRBJ2-7, with 9 nucleotides matching TRBD2. From germline, CDR1 is SGHAT and CDR2 FQNNGV. The CDR3 is made up of 16 amino acids. Trimming took 6 bases from V and 5 from J; bases not matched to a gene: 14. CDR3 residues: CASRPPSGTSIHEQYF. The CDR3 coding sequence is TGTGCCAGCAGACCCCCTTCCGGGACTAGCATCCACGAGCAGTACTTC. Supplemented by reference TRBV11-2 and TRBJ2-7, the full variable domain reads EAGVAQSPRYKIIEKRQSVAFWCNPISGHATLYWYQQILGQGPKLLIQFQNNGVVDDSQLPKDRFSAERLKGVDSTLKIQPAKLEDSAVYLCASRPPSGTSIHEQYFGPGTRLTVT.

V usage is TRBV28 and J usage is TRBJ1-1, with no clear D. Germline CDR1 and CDR2: MDHEN and SYDVKM. The length of the CDR3 is 14 residues. Trimming removed 2 bases from V and 1 base from J, with 8 bases in between. CDR3 bases: TGTGCCAGCAGTTTACCCACAGCGAACACTGAAGCTTTCTTT. Translating gives CASSLPTANTEAFF.

V gene TRBV2 combines with J gene TRBJ1-6; 7 nucleotides align to TRBD1. The CDR3 contains 14 residues. The germline V gene has CDR1 SNHLY and CDR2 FYNNEI. J gave up 9 bases and V 6 bases, and 8 bases lay outside the gene matches. The CDR3 region is CASRTRDSVSPLHF. The CDR3 DNA reads as TGTGCCAGCAGAACCCGGGACAGCGTTTCACCCCTCCACTTT.

The V call is TRBV6-1, the J call TRBJ1-5, with D unresolved. V shed 4 bases and J shed 5 bases, with 12 bases lying between them. CDR3 size: 14 residues. CDR1 is MNHNS, CDR2 SASEGT, per germline. In nucleotides, the CDR3 is TGTGCCAGCAGTGGGGAGAGGGCTGATCAGCCCCAGCATTTT. As protein: CASSGERADQPQHF.

This rearrangement joins TRBV28 to TRBJ1-1; no definite D call. The CDR3 sequence is 15 residues long. Germline V gene data show CDR1 as MDHEN and CDR2 as SYDVKM. V was trimmed by 8 bases and J by 0 bases, leaving 16 bases between them. The CDR3 region has the DNA TGTGCCAGCCTGGACTGGGCTGTTATGAACACTGAAGCTTTCTTT. Its protein product is CASLDWAVMNTEAFF.

J is TRBJ1-1 and V is TRBV27; TRBD1 is a possible D gene (5 bases). With 2 bases removed from V and 3 bases from J, the gap between germline ends came to 13 bases. The CDR3 consists of 15 residues. Per the germline V gene, CDR1 is MNHEY and CDR2 is SMNVEV (reference sequence). The CDR3 reads CASSLEARAYTEAFF. Here the CDR3 DNA reads TGTGCCAGCAGTTTAGAGGCCAGGGCCTACACTGAAGCTTTCTTT.

The chain joins TRBV28 to TRBJ1-1; D might be TRBD1 (6 bases). The CDR3 runs 16 residues. Trimming pared 7 bases from V and 1 base from J, leaving 19 bases between. From germline, CDR1 is MDHEN and CDR2 SYDVKM. Here the CDR3 DNA reads TGTGCCAGCAATCCCGCCCATGGCAGGGGGAACACTGAAGCTTTCTTT. Amino acids: CASNPAHGRGNTEAFF.

This chain uses TRBV6-1 with TRBJ2-1; 9 bases map to TRBD1. V trimming: 8 bases; J trimming: 3 bases; junction bases outside the gene matches: 5. The germline V gene has CDR1 MNHNS and CDR2 SASEGT. This CDR3 is built from 14 residues. The CDR3 nucleotides are TGTGCCAGCGGGGACAGGGCGATCTACAATGAGCAGTTCTTC. This codes for CASGDRAIYNEQFF.

The chain is built from TRBV5-3 and TRBJ1-1; 7 nucleotides match TRBD1. TRBV5-3 is designated an ORF whose function remains uncertain. V gave up 3 bases and J gave up 4 bases; unmatched junction bases: 6. This CDR3 region has 14 residues. The CDR3 loop is CARSCRQGGTEAFF. The CDR3 DNA sequence: TGTGCCAGAAGCTGTCGACAGGGTGGCACTGAAGCTTTCTTT.

The J gene is TRBJ2-1, the V gene TRBV9; 7 bases align to TRBD2. Trimming cost V 5 bases and J 9 bases; bases outside gene matches: 11. CDR3 length: 14 residues. CDR1 SGDLS and CDR2 YYNGEE come from the germline V gene. CDR3 region: CASSGSGGTVEQFF. As DNA, the CDR3 is TGTGCCAGCAGTGGATCGGGAGGAACCGTTGAGCAGTTCTTC.

The chain carries TRBV7-9 and TRBJ1-4; 8 bases are shared with TRBD1. The CDR3 extends over 14 amino acids. After removal of 5 bases from V and 3 bases from J, the junction contained 2 bases not matched to a gene. Germline V gives CDR1 SEHNR, CDR2 FQNEAQ (reference sequence). The CDR3 DNA is TGTGCCAGCAGCCCGGGACAGGCTAATGAAAAACTGTTTTTT. It codes for CASSPGQANEKLFF. The entire variable domain, with the rest obtained from reference TRBV7-9 and TRBJ1-4, is as follows: DTGVSQNPRHKITKRGQNVTFRCDPISEHNRLYWYRQTLGQGPEFLTYFQNEAQLEKSRLLSDRFSAERPKGSFSTLEIQRTEQGDSAMYLCASSPGQANEKLFFGSGTQLSVL.

J is TRBJ2-6 and V is TRBV19; 11 nucleotides align to TRBD2. V shed 4 bases, J shed 3 bases, and the junction held 5 bases outside the gene matches. The CDR3 loop spans 17 amino acids. CDR1 is LNHDA and CDR2 is SQIVND in the germline V gene (reference sequence). CDR3 region: CASSRRLAGSGANVLTF. In DNA, the CDR3 is TGTGCCAGTAGTAGACGACTAGCGGGAAGTGGGGCCAACGTCCTGACTTTC.

J is TRBJ2-2 and V is TRBV28; 10 bases map to TRBD1. Germline loops: CDR1 MDHEN, CDR2 SYDVKM. Germline trimming cut 5 bases from V and 3 bases from J; bases unmatched to any gene: 6. The CDR3 covers 16 residues. The CDR3 reads CASSLTGGLDTGELFF. CDR3 in DNA: TGTGCCAGCAGTCTGACAGGGGGCTTGGACACCGGGGAGCTGTTTTTT.

The V call is TRBV7-9, the J call TRBJ2-3; D ambiguous. There are 12 residues in the CDR3. The V end lost 4 bases, the J end lost 5 bases, and 7 bases lay between the germline ends. The V gene's germline CDR1 is SEHNR and CDR2 FQNEAQ (reference sequence). This CDR3 is CASSSYRDTQYF. CDR3 sequence (DNA): TGTGCCAGCAGCTCCTATCGAGATACGCAGTATTTT.

CDR3 in DNA: TGTGCCAGCAGCACCAGCCTTAGCGGGGACCGCAATGAGCAGTTCTTC. It encodes CASSTSLSGDRNEQFF. V usage is TRBV9 and J usage is TRBJ2-1, with TRBD2 matching 8 bases. CDR1 and CDR2 from the germline V gene are SGDLS and YYNGEE. V was pared by 4 bases and J by 6 bases, with 12 bases of the junction left unmatched. This CDR3 has 16 amino acids. Full variable domain (rest looked up from reference TRBV9 and TRBJ2-1): DSGVTQTPKHLITATGQRVTLRCSPRSGDLSVYWYQQSLDQGLQFLIQYYNGEERAKGNILERFSAQQFPDLHSELNLSSLELGDSALYFCASSTSLSGDRNEQFFGPGTRLTVL.

This chain links TRBV2 with TRBJ1-4; maybe TRBD1 (5 bases). Germline CDR1 SNHLY, CDR2 FYNNEI. Trimming took off 6 bases at V and 4 bases at J, with 12 bases between the two ends. This CDR3 spans 14 amino acids. The CDR3 region is CASREGTLNEKLFF. CDR3 nucleotides: TGTGCCAGCAGGGAGGGGACTCTTAATGAAAAACTGTTTTTT.